The 20 T cell receptor beta chains reported below all come from one sample, sequenced in a study of OX40 agonist ivuxolimab in advanced cancers. Data came from immunoSEQ multiplex PCR; TCRdb stores just in-frame clones and leaves some out. The data contain about 21,000 clones, roughly 84% of them seen just once; the ten biggest clones take up about 15%. Sequenced material: CD4+ or CD8+ T cells sorted from blood, taken in a trial of the OX40 agonist ivuxolimab. These receptor sequences come from an adult with an advanced solid tumor such as melanoma, head and neck, liver or kidney cancer.

The chain uses TRBV19 and TRBJ1-2; D unclear. CDR1 is LNHDA, CDR2 SQIVND, per germline (reference sequence). V lost 7 bases to trimming and J lost 5 bases, with 23 bases between them. The CDR3 contains 16 residues. The CDR3, as DNA: TGTGCCAGTATCCCTTTTCATGCGGAGGCGGGGTATGGCTACACCTTC. Amino acid sequence: CASIPFHAEAGYGYTF.

This clone has a single count. The chain has TRBV9 and TRBJ2-3; 13 bases map to TRBD2. This CDR3 has 21 amino acids. V gave up 1 base and J gave up 2 bases; unmatched junction bases: 16. The germline V gene has CDR1 SGDLS and CDR2 YYNGEE. The CDR3: CASSVTRTSGTSGAYTDTQYF. DNA of the CDR3: TGTGCCAGCAGCGTAACCCGGACATCCGGGACTAGCGGGGCCTACACAGATACGCAGTATTTT. The variable domain in full, with the rest retrieved from reference TRBV9 and TRBJ2-3, is DSGVTQTPKHLITATGQRVTLRCSPRSGDLSVYWYQQSLDQGLQFLIQYYNGEERAKGNILERFSAQQFPDLHSELNLSSLELGDSALYFCASSVTRTSGTSGAYTDTQYFGPGTRLTVL.

The CDR3, as DNA: TGTGCCAGCAGTCTTGGGGGGCGAGGTTACGAGCAGTACTTC. Amino acids: CASSLGGRGYEQYF. The J gene is TRBJ2-7, the V gene TRBV27, with D perhaps assigned TRBD1 or TRBD2 (6 bases each). Germline loops: CDR1 MNHEY, CDR2 SMNVEV (reference sequence). The CDR3 totals 14 residues. Trimming stripped 5 bases from V and 4 bases from J, with 15 bases between.

The table lists this clone with a few counts. The chain is built from TRBV4-3 and TRBJ2-7; the D is unclear. The length of the CDR3 is 16 residues. Looked up from germline, CDR1 is LGHNA and CDR2 is YSLEER. V was cut by 0 bases and J by 0 bases, with 12 bases left in between. This CDR3 is CASSQDISDGSYEQYF. CDR3 in DNA: TGCGCCAGCAGCCAAGATATCTCGGACGGCTCCTACGAGCAGTACTTC.

In DNA form, the CDR3 reads TGTGCCAGTAGTATACGTTCCTACGGGGATAGCAATCAGCCCCAGCATTTT. Translating it yields CASSIRSYGDSNQPQHF. The chain combines TRBV19 with TRBJ1-5; no reliable D call. Germline CDR1 and CDR2: LNHDA and SQIVND (reference sequence). This CDR3 has 17 amino acids. V lost 2 bases, J lost 0 bases, and 14 bases lay in between.

The chain recombines TRBV4-3 with TRBJ2-3; 9 bases are shared with TRBD2. CDR3 length: 17 amino acids. Germline-derived CDR1 and CDR2 are LGHNA and YSLEER. V was clipped by 3 bases and J by 0 bases; unmatched bases: 7. The CDR3 DNA is TGCGCCAGCAGCCAGGACCCTAGCGGGGCTAGCACAGATACGCAGTATTTT. It yields the protein CASSQDPSGASTDTQYF.

V and J are TRBV6-4 and TRBJ2-1, with a possible D match to TRBD1 (6 bases). V shed 0 bases and J shed 0 bases, with 9 bases lying between them. The CDR3 is 16 residues long. Germline values: CDR1 MRHNA, CDR2 SNTAGT. The CDR3, as DNA: TGTGCCAGCAGTGACTCGAGCAGGGGCTCCTACAATGAGCAGTTCTTC. This translates into CASSDSSRGSYNEQFF.

CDR3 DNA: TGTGCCAGCAGCCCTACAGGACAGGCAACCTACGAGCAGTACTTC. Residues: CASSPTGQATYEQYF. The chain links TRBV9 to TRBJ2-7; 7 bases map to TRBD1. The CDR3 is made up of 15 amino acids. Trimming cost V 4 bases and J 2 bases; bases outside gene matches: 9. Germline assignment: CDR1 SGDLS and CDR2 YYNGEE. Complete variable domain (other parts from reference TRBV9 and TRBJ2-7): DSGVTQTPKHLITATGQRVTLRCSPRSGDLSVYWYQQSLDQGLQFLIQYYNGEERAKGNILERFSAQQFPDLHSELNLSSLELGDSALYFCASSPTGQATYEQYFGPGTRLTVT.

J is TRBJ2-7 and V is TRBV27, with D maybe TRBD1 (5 bases). The germline gives CDR1 MNHEY, CDR2 SMNVEV (reference sequence). This CDR3 has 14 amino acids. The V end lost 9 bases, the J end lost 0 bases, and 15 bases lay between the germline ends. The CDR3 loop is CASNRQGSSYEQYF. DNA for the CDR3: TGTGCCAGTAACAGGCAGGGCAGCTCCTACGAGCAGTACTTC.

The V gene is TRBV2, the J gene TRBJ2-3; TRBD1 is a possible D gene (5 bases). Germline loops: CDR1 SNHLY, CDR2 FYNNEI. The ends were cut back, 8 bases at V and 0 bases at J, with 15 bases in the middle. The length of the CDR3 is 15 residues. The CDR3 nucleotides are TGTGCCAGCTCTAAGGGGCAGACTAGCACAGATACGCAGTATTTT. Translated: CASSKGQTSTDTQYF.

The chain employs TRBV7-8 and TRBJ2-2, with D maybe TRBD1 (6 bases). CDR1 SGHVS and CDR2 FQNEAQ come from the germline V gene. There are 16 residues in the CDR3. V was pared by 2 bases and J by 4 bases, with 14 bases between. This chain's CDR3 is CASSLNTGTLTGELFF. CDR3 DNA: TGTGCCAGCAGCTTAAATACCGGGACACTCACCGGGGAGCTGTTTTTT.

This clone has a handful of counts. The chain has TRBV5-4 and TRBJ1-1; 9 positions agree with TRBD1. After removal of 4 bases from V and 5 bases from J, the junction contained 6 bases not matched to a gene. Looked up from germline, CDR1 is SGHNT and CDR2 is YYREEE (reference sequence). The CDR3 length is 14 residues. DNA for the CDR3: TGTGCCAGCAGCCTTACAGGGGGCTTAACTGAAGCTTTCTTT. Protein product: CASSLTGGLTEAFF.

This rearrangement joins TRBV6-5 to TRBJ1-4, with D possibly being TRBD1 (5 bases). Germline CDR1 reads MNHEY; CDR2 reads SVGAGI. Trimming took off 6 bases at V and 4 bases at J, with 15 bases between the two ends. This CDR3 has 15 amino acids. The CDR3 coding sequence is TGTGCCAGCAGGCCGGGGTACGGGGGTAATGAAAAACTGTTTTTT. Amino acid sequence: CASRPGYGGNEKLFF.

The chain uses TRBV13 and TRBJ1-1; no definite D call. There are 13 residues in the CDR3. V lost 4 bases and J lost 5, with 11 bases in between. Germline CDR1 and CDR2: PRHDT and FYEKMQ (reference sequence). CDR3 amino acids: CASSYPGRTEAFF. The DNA of the CDR3 is TGTGCCAGCAGCTACCCCGGGCGGACTGAAGCTTTCTTT.

This clone was seen just once. CDR3 region: CASSDGYNEQFF. CDR3 nucleotide sequence: TGTGCCAGCAGTGATGGCTACAATGAGCAGTTCTTC. The chain carries TRBV2 and TRBJ2-1; the D is unclear. The germline CDR1 and CDR2 sequences are SNHLY and FYNNEI. The CDR3 contains 12 residues. Between the trimmed V and J ends, which lost 3 bases and 3 bases, there was a span of 3 bases.

V gene TRBV6-5 combines with J gene TRBJ1-1, with 8 bases identical to TRBD1. Germline CDR1 reads MNHEY; CDR2 reads SVGAGI. This CDR3 region has 16 residues. J lost 8 bases, V lost 0 bases, and 11 bases had no gene match. The CDR3 DNA reads TGTGCCAGCAGTTACTCCCCGAGACAGGGGTTTTTAGAAGCTTTCTTT. This encodes CASSYSPRQGFLEAFF.

The chain employs TRBV6-6 and TRBJ2-3; D unclear. This CDR3 is built from 13 residues. V lost 2 bases to trimming and J lost 6 bases, with 9 bases between them. Germline lookup yields CDR1 MNHNY and CDR2 SVGAGI (reference sequence). The CDR3 nucleotides are TGTGCCAGCAGTTACGACGTCTGGGATACGCAGTATTTT. Its translation: CASSYDVWDTQYF.

The chain has TRBV28 and TRBJ1-6, with TRBD1 matching over 9 bases. Germline CDR1 is MDHEN and CDR2 is SYDVKM. The V gene end was trimmed by 10 bases and the J gene end by 6 bases; junction bases not matched to a gene: 16. The CDR3 runs to 17 residues. Written as DNA, the CDR3 is TGTGCCACCGCCTCCTTTGGAACAGGGGGCTTTAATTCACCCCTCCACTTT. Its translation: CATASFGTGGFNSPLHF. The full variable domain, in which reference TRBV28 and TRBJ1-6 provide the parts outside the CDR3, is DVKVTQSSRYLVKRTGEKVFLECVQDMDHENMFWYRQDPGLGLRLIYFSYDVKMKEKGDIPEGYSVSREKKERFSLILESASTNQTSMYLCATASFGTGGFNSPLHFGNGTRLTVT.

This chain connects TRBV9 to TRBJ1-1, with TRBD1 matching over 7 bases. The CDR3 is made up of 16 amino acids. The germline CDR1 and CDR2 sequences are SGDLS and YYNGEE. Trimming cost V 3 bases and J 5 bases; bases outside gene matches: 13. The CDR3 nucleotides read TGTGCCAGCAGCGAAACCTACAGGGGAGATGGGACTGAAGCTTTCTTT. Protein sequence: CASSETYRGDGTEAFF.

The chain links TRBV18 to TRBJ1-4, with no clear D. The germline V and J ends were trimmed by 3 bases and 3 bases, with 11 bases remaining between them. Germline values: CDR1 KGHSH, CDR2 LQKENI. This CDR3 spans 15 amino acids. CDR3 loop: CASSPTWRANEKLFF. Here the CDR3 DNA reads TGTGCCAGCTCACCGACCTGGAGGGCTAATGAAAAACTGTTTTTT. Drawing the rest from reference TRBV18 and TRBJ1-4, the complete variable domain is NAGVMQNPRHLVRRRGQEARLRCSPMKGHSHVYWYRQLPEEGLKFMVYLQKENIIDESGMPKERFSAEFPKEGPSILRIQQVVRGDSAAYFCASSPTWRANEKLFFGSGTQLSVL.